Listed below are T cell receptor beta chains from one sample, sequenced in a study of patients and donors after allogeneic stem cell transplantation. TCRdb itself ran the RT-PCR reads through MiXCR, one entry per CDR3 protein. The table lists about 960,000 distinct CDR3 sequences, 18% of them singletons. The sample comprised blood, either unsorted or a sorted T cell fraction (not recorded which). The receptors shown here come from a human donor who was either an allogeneic HSCT recipient or a stem cell or donor lymphocyte infusion donor (not recorded which). It is not recorded whose cells these are; they may come from a transplant donor. Each CDR3 is given with its conserved first and last residue. A D gene is named only where the DNA matches it firmly. Some rows mark clone size as missing; the rest say once, few, many or name a class of expanded clone.

size	V	D	J	DNA	CDR3
few	TRBV30	TRBD2	TRBJ2-3	TGTGCCTGGAGTGTAAAGCTAGCGGGGTTCACAGATACGCAGTATTTT	CAWSVKLAGFTDTQYF
few	TRBV4-1	TRBD1	TRBJ1-4	TGCGCCAGCAGCCAAGATCCGGCAGGGGGCTACGAAAAACTGTTTTTT	CASSQDPAGGYEKLFF
NA	TRBV3-1	NA	TRBJ1-2	TGTGCCAGCAGCCAAACGGTTGGCTATGGCTACACCTTC	CASSQTVGYGYTF
NA	TRBV12-3/TRBV12-4	TRBD1	TRBJ2-2	TGTGCCAGCAGAACCCAGGGGGCCGCCACCGGGGAGCTGTTTTTT	CASRTQGAATGELFF
NA	TRBV7-3	NA	TRBJ2-3	TGTGCCAGCAGCTCCGCCCGGGGCCCCCCAGATACGCAGTATTTT	CASSSARGPPDTQYF
few	TRBV9	NA	TRBJ2-2	TGTGCCAGCAGCGTAGCTACGGCGAACACCGGGGAGCTGTTTTTT	CASSVATANTGELFF
NA	TRBV29-1	NA	TRBJ2-4	TGCAGCGTTGGGGGGGCAGAAAACATTCAGTACTTC	CSVGGAENIQYF
NA	TRBV4-1	TRBD2	TRBJ2-7	TGCGCCAGCAGCCACCGACTAGCGGGAGTGGTCGAGCAGTACTTC	CASSHRLAGVVEQYF
NA	TRBV11-3	TRBD2	TRBJ2-1	TGTGCCAGCAGCTTGGCGGGAGGACAGCGGAATGAGCAGTTCTTC	CASSLAGGQRNEQFF
NA	TRBV13	NA	TRBJ2-3	TGTGCCAGCAGCCAGAGGACTCTCACAGATACGCAGTATTTT	CASSQRTLTDTQYF
many	TRBV7-6	TRBD2	TRBJ2-3	TGTGCCAGCAGCTCCGGGACTAGAGCAGATACGCAGTATTTT	CASSSGTRADTQYF
NA	TRBV20-1	TRBD2	TRBJ2-3	TGCAGTGCTAGATCCATAGGACTAGCGGGAGGCGATACGCAGTATTTT	CSARSIGLAGGDTQYF
NA	TRBV6-5	TRBD1	TRBJ1-2	TGTGCCAGCAGTTCGCGGACAGGCGTGTTCTATGGCTACACCTTC	CASSSRTGVFYGYTF
few	TRBV5-1	NA	TRBJ2-3	TGCGCCAGCAGCTCCACTCAGGGGGATACGCAGTATTTT	CASSSTQGDTQYF
few	TRBV7-9	NA	TRBJ2-7	TGTGCCAGCAGCTTAGCTGGGACGAACTCCTACGAGCAGTACTTC	CASSLAGTNSYEQYF
once	TRBV20-1	NA	TRBJ2-2	TGCAGTGCGCTGGAGGCCGGGGAGCTGTTTTTT	CSALEAGELFF
NA	TRBV27	TRBD1	TRBJ2-7	TGTGCCAGCAGTTTAATAGGACAGGGCACCTACGAGCAGTACTTC	CASSLIGQGTYEQYF
few	TRBV15	NA	TRBJ1-3	TGTGCCACCAGCAGAGACGTTTTCTCTGGAAACACCATATATTTT	CATSRDVFSGNTIYF
NA	TRBV4-3	NA	TRBJ2-3	TGCGCCAGCAGCCAAGTAGATAGGTACAGGAACACAGATACGCAGTATTTT	CASSQVDRYRNTDTQYF
few	TRBV7-8	NA	TRBJ2-3	TGTGCCAGCAGCTTAGGACGATGGGGGTCGGGCACAGATACGCAGTATTTT	CASSLGRWGSGTDTQYF
NA	TRBV11-3	NA	TRBJ1-5	TGTCGGACCGAAACCTATAGCAATCAGCCCCAGCATTTT	CRTETYSNQPQHF
NA	TRBV24-1	TRBD1	TRBJ1-1	TGTGCCACCAGTGATGGGGGGACAGGGGAAAACACTGAAGCTTTCTTT	CATSDGGTGENTEAFF
NA	TRBV12-3/TRBV12-4	NA	TRBJ2-5	TGTGCCAGCAGGGGGTGGGGGATGGGACAAGAGACCCAGTACTTC	CASRGWGMGQETQYF
few	TRBV30	TRBD1	TRBJ1-6	TGTGCCTGGATGGGACAGCTAAATTCACCCCTCCACTTT	CAWMGQLNSPLHF
few	TRBV6-1	TRBD1	TRBJ1-5	TGTGCCAGCAGTGAATTCCTCAGCGACAGGGCCCAGCCCCAGCATTTT	CASSEFLSDRAQPQHF
NA	TRBV7-2	NA	TRBJ1-3	TGTGCCAGCAGCAGAGGGACTGAAGGAAACACCATATATTTT	CASSRGTEGNTIYF
few	TRBV7-8	NA	TRBJ1-5	TGTGCCAGCAGTTTCGGGCTCGGCAATCAGCCCCAGCATTTT	CASSFGLGNQPQHF
NA	TRBV20-1	TRBD2	TRBJ2-1	TGCAGTGCTAGAGTCGGTAGCGGGATTCACAATGAGCAGTTCTTC	CSARVGSGIHNEQFF
few	TRBV6-1	TRBD1	TRBJ1-1	TGTGCCAGCAGTGGGGGACAGTATTGGACTGAAGCTTTCTTT	CASSGGQYWTEAFF
many	TRBV5-1	NA	TRBJ2-2	TGCGCCAGCAGCTGGGACTTCCTGGAGCTGTTTTTT	CASSWDFLELFF
few	TRBV4-1	TRBD1	TRBJ2-7	TGCGCCAGCAGCCAAGATCCTCCGACAGGGAACTACGAGCAGTACTTC	CASSQDPPTGNYEQYF
NA	TRBV6-2/TRBV6-3	TRBD1	TRBJ1-2	TGTGCCAGCAGTTACCAAGGGGGCCGTGGCTATGGCTACACCTTC	CASSYQGGRGYGYTF
few	TRBV5-1	TRBD2	TRBJ2-1	TGCGCCAGCAGCTTGGCTAGCGGGCGGTTGGGGAATGAGCAGTTCTTC	CASSLASGRLGNEQFF
NA	TRBV19	TRBD2	TRBJ2-1	TGTGCCAGTAGTATATGGTCGGGCGGGAGCTGGGGCAATGAGCAGTTCTTC	CASSIWSGGSWGNEQFF
few	TRBV5-4	TRBD2	TRBJ2-1	TGTGCCAGCAGCTTGGCCCGGACTAGCGGGAGTGTCCATGAGCAGTTCTTC	CASSLARTSGSVHEQFF
few	TRBV12-3/TRBV12-4	NA	TRBJ2-2	TGTGCCAGCAGCCCCGGCGGTATGGGGGCCGGGGAGCTGTTTTTT	CASSPGGMGAGELFF
NA	TRBV5-1	NA	TRBJ1-4	TGCGCCAGCAGCTTGGCCGCGGCCGGTAATGAAAAACTGTTTTTT	CASSLAAAGNEKLFF
NA	TRBV12-3/TRBV12-4	NA	TRBJ1-5	TGTGCCAGCAGTGCGCGGGACATCGGGGGTACTAGCAATCAGCCCCAGCATTTT	CASSARDIGGTSNQPQHF
once	TRBV27	NA	TRBJ2-2	TGTGCCAGCAGTTTAAAAGGGGCCCTTTGGGCCGGGGAGCTGTTTTTT	CASSLKGALWAGELFF
NA	TRBV5-1	TRBD2	TRBJ2-1	TGCGCCAGCAGCGGGGGACTAGCGGGGAACAATGAGCAGTTCTTC	CASSGGLAGNNEQFF
NA	TRBV7-6	NA	TRBJ2-3	TGTGCCAGCAGGTTAGAACTAAGGTCGGATACGCAGTATTTT	CASRLELRSDTQYF
few	TRBV6-5	NA	TRBJ2-7	TGTGCCAGCAGTTACTCGAGGGCGTACGAGCAGTACTTC	CASSYSRAYEQYF
NA	TRBV4-1	NA	TRBJ1-1	TGCGCCAGCAGCCAAGAGGGACCCAATGAAGCTTTCTTT	CASSQEGPNEAFF
NA	TRBV7-7	TRBD2	TRBJ2-7	TGTGCTAGCAGCCCAGGACTAGCGGGGAGAGCCTCCTACGAGCAGTACTTC	CASSPGLAGRASYEQYF
few	TRBV20-1	TRBD1	TRBJ1-2	TGCAGTGCCACCAACAGGGGCTATGGCTACACCTTC	CSATNRGYGYTF
NA	TRBV6-2/TRBV6-3	NA	TRBJ1-2	TGTGCCAGCAGTCCCCAGGGACACCTCTATGGCTACACCTTC	CASSPQGHLYGYTF
NA	TRBV20-1	TRBD1	TRBJ1-1	TGCAGTGCTATCTTAGCTTCAGGGGGCGGTGAAGCTTTCTTT	CSAILASGGGEAFF
few	TRBV19	TRBD1	TRBJ2-7	TGTGCCAGTAGTGGGACAGGGGGCAACGAGCAGTACTTC	CASSGTGGNEQYF
NA	TRBV12-3/TRBV12-4	NA	TRBJ1-2	TGTGCCAGCAGTTTTTACAGTGGCCTTATAGTGTTGGGCTACACCTTC	CASSFYSGLIVLGYTF